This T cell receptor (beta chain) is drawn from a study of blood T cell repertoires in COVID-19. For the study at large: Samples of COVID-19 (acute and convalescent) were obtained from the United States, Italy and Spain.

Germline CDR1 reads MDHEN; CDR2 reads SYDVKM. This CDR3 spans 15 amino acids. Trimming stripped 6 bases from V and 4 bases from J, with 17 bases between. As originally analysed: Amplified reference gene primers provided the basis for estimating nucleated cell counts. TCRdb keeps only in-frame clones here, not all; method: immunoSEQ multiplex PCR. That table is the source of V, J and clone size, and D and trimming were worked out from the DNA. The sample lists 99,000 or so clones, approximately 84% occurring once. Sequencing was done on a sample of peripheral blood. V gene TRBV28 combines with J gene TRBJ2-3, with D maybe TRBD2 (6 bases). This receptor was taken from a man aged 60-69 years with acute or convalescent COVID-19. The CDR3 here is CASSLGLRSADTQYF. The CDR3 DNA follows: TGTGCCAGCAGCCTAGGACTACGCTCGGCAGATACGCAGTATTTT.